This T cell receptor beta chain was recovered during a study of blood T cells in healthy people across ages. This CDR3 contains 17 residues. V shed 5 bases and J shed 9 bases, with 23 bases lying between them. Study conclusions and caveats: TCR beta diversity tracked closely with naive T cell percentage. Greater diversity and more naive CD4+ cells were seen in long-lived donors than in aged donors. Per million T cells, TCR beta diversity dropped about linearly as age rose.

PCR was performed a second time for 7 to 11 cycles using a sample-barcoded 5' primer and a J-beta primer mix. TCRdb itself ran the 5' RACE reads through MiXCR, one entry per CDR3 protein. The table lists about 1.6 million distinct CDR3 sequences, 30% to 35% of them singletons. This clonotype was counted only a few times. Its antigen is not known. The specimen sequenced was blood. The TCR sequence derives from a woman in her thirties in good health. This rearrangement joins TRBV12-3 or TRBV12-4 to TRBJ1-6; TRBD1 is a possible D gene (6 bases). The CDR3 DNA sequence: TGTGCCAGCAGTCCCTACTCCGGGACAAGAGCAACTTCACCCCTCCACTTT. Amino acids: CASSPYSGTRATSPLHF.